The sequence of this T cell receptor (beta chain) was determined in a study of T cells in Graves' hyperthyroidism and ophthalmopathy. This CDR3 has 15 amino acids. Losses at the gene ends were 3 bases for V and 2 bases for J; bases not matched to a gene: 7. Germline V CDR1 and CDR2: SGHDT, YYEEEE. Amplification of TCR beta CDR3 regions used RNA as the template. The primer set for the first-round RT-PCR of the TCR CDR3 was HTBI. Each CDR3 protein gets one entry after TCRdb re-called the multiplex PCR reads with MiXCR. The sample includes hundreds of thousands of distinct CDR3 sequences, approximately 25% of them seen just once.

Sequencing was carried out using blood. The clonotype comes from a woman in her 30s with Graves' ophthalmopathy. The chain combines TRBV5-6 with TRBJ2-7; 8 bases align to TRBD2. The CDR3 reads CASSWSGRGAYEQYF. As DNA, the CDR3 is TGTGCCAGCAGCTGGTCCGGGCGGGGGGCCTACGAGCAGTACTTC.